One and the same sample provided the 25 T cell receptor beta chains below, sequenced in a study of blood T cell repertoires in COVID-19. Produced via immunoSEQ multiplex PCR; TCRdb's table is partial and in-frame only. The sample holds over 100,000 clones, around nine tenths seen once. Sequenced sample: peripheral blood. All receptors come from a man aged 35 to 55 with acute or convalescent COVID-19.

The CDR3 loop reads CASSQEVAAGPLQETQYF. The DNA for the CDR3 is TGCGCCAGCAGCCAAGAGGTAGCAGCGGGACCCCTTCAAGAGACCCAGTACTTC. V gene TRBV4-1 combines with J gene TRBJ2-5, with 7 bases fitting TRBD2. Germline V gives CDR1 MGHRA, CDR2 YSYEKL. This CDR3 has 18 residues. V trimming: 0 bases; J trimming: 2 bases; junction bases outside the gene matches: 12.

This clone was detected a few times. The chain is built from TRBV10-1 and TRBJ1-5; the match to TRBD1 covers 9 bases. This CDR3 is 19 amino acids long. V dropped 6 bases and J dropped 2; count of bases not matched to a gene: 17. The germline CDR1 and CDR2 sequences are WNHNN and SYGVQD (reference sequence). CDR3 in amino acids: CASSCNTGGSGLCNQPQHF. CDR3 nucleotide sequence: TGCGCCAGCAGCTGCAATACAGGGGGCTCGGGATTGTGCAATCAGCCCCAGCATTTT.

This rearrangement joins TRBV29-1 to TRBJ1-5, with 8 nucleotides matching TRBD1. Germline CDR1 reads SQVTM; CDR2 reads ANQGSEA. This CDR3 is built from 14 residues. V lost 6 bases to trimming and J lost 2 bases; unmatched junction nucleotides: 6. The CDR3 DNA reads TGCAGCGTGGCGACAGGGGAGGGCAATCAGCCCCAGCATTTT. Residues: CSVATGEGNQPQHF.

V usage is TRBV7-2 and J usage is TRBJ1-5; D is unclear. The CDR3 is 13 residues long. Germline assignment: CDR1 SGHTA and CDR2 FQGNSA. The V end lost 5 bases, the J end lost 7 bases, and 12 bases lay between the germline ends. The CDR3 protein is CASSRSGGQPQHF. The CDR3, as DNA: TGTGCCAGCAGCCGATCGGGTGGACAGCCCCAGCATTTT.

The chain joins TRBV5-1 to TRBJ2-7; D perhaps matches TRBD1 (6 bases). Germline CDR1 is SGHRS and CDR2 is YFSETQ. The CDR3 loop spans 14 amino acids. V lost 4 bases, J lost 0 bases, and 11 bases lay in between. The CDR3 is CASSPGQSSYEQYF. Here the CDR3 DNA reads TGCGCCAGCAGCCCTGGACAGTCCTCCTACGAGCAGTACTTC.

V gene TRBV7-9 combines with J gene TRBJ1-1; D not resolved. Germline lookup yields CDR1 SEHNR and CDR2 FQNEAQ (reference sequence). Trimming left V 3 bases short and J 1 base short, with 3 bases between. This CDR3 is built from 12 residues. CDR3 nucleotides: TGTGCCAGCAGCTTCCAGAACACTGAAGCTTTCTTT. Its translation is CASSFQNTEAFF.

The chain links TRBV11-3 to TRBJ2-7; D is undetermined. Looked up from germline, CDR1 is SGHNT and CDR2 is YENEEA. The CDR3 is made up of 13 amino acids. Trimming took off 2 bases at V and 0 bases at J, with 5 bases between the two ends. CDR3 in DNA: TGTGCCAGCAGCTTACGGAGCTCCTACGAGCAGTACTTC. It specifies CASSLRSSYEQYF.

V gene TRBV11-2 combines with J gene TRBJ1-2; D remains unclear. The V and J ends lost 2 bases and 2 bases respectively, with 12 bases between them. Germline CDR1 reads SGHAT; CDR2 reads FQNNGV. The CDR3 is made up of 15 amino acids. The CDR3 loop reads CASSLNRAGNYGYTF. The CDR3 nucleotides are TGTGCCAGCAGCTTAAATAGGGCGGGAAACTATGGCTACACCTTC.

The genes are TRBV19 and TRBJ2-1; a possible D gene is TRBD2 (6 bases). Germline CDR1 and CDR2: LNHDA and SQIVND (reference sequence). Trimming took 9 bases from V and 8 from J, leaving 32 bases between them. The CDR3 loop spans 18 amino acids. The CDR3 DNA sequence: TGTGCCAGCAGTGGGGAGGATGGGAGAAGGGGTATAGGTGATGAGCAGTTCTTC. Its translation: CASSGEDGRRGIGDEQFF.

DNA of the CDR3: TGTGCCAGCAGCTTAGGGACTAGCGGGAGTAGCAATGAGCAGTTCTTC. This sequence encodes CASSLGTSGSSNEQFF. The rearrangement joins TRBV13 to TRBJ2-1, with 12 bases that match TRBD2. V shed 0 bases, J shed 6 bases, and the junction held 3 bases outside the gene matches. The CDR3 has 16 residues. Looked up from germline, CDR1 is PRHDT and CDR2 is FYEKMQ (reference sequence).

This chain uses TRBV3-1 (or the pseudogene TRBV3-2) with TRBJ1-4; D not resolved. V lost 0 bases to trimming and J lost 12 bases, with 17 bases between them. Germline values: CDR1 LGHDT, CDR2 YNNKEL (reference sequence). This CDR3 contains 15 residues. The CDR3 sequence: CASSQDPGRVIELFF. Written as DNA, the CDR3 is TGTGCCAGCAGCCAAGATCCCGGTAGAGTTATTGAACTGTTTTTT.

The rearrangement links TRBV5-4 to TRBJ2-7; maybe TRBD1 (5 bases). This CDR3 is 15 amino acids long. CDR1 and CDR2 (germline): SGHNT, YYREEE (reference sequence). V was cut by 1 base and J by 6 bases, with 17 bases left in between. This CDR3 is CASSLSIGEMGEQYF. The CDR3 bases are TGTGCCAGCAGCTTGTCTATAGGGGAAATGGGCGAGCAGTACTTC.

The chain has TRBV3-1 (or the pseudogene TRBV3-2) and TRBJ2-6; 12 positions agree with TRBD1. This CDR3 is built from 20 residues. The ends lost 1 base at V and 3 bases at J; junction bases unmatched: 10. From germline, CDR1 is LGHDT and CDR2 YNNKEL (reference sequence). In nucleotides, the CDR3 is TGTGCCAGCAGCCAAGTTTACTGGGGACAGGGGGCGCTTGGGGCCAACGTCCTGACTTTC. It yields the protein CASSQVYWGQGALGANVLTF.

The chain has TRBV29-1 and TRBJ2-5, with 8 nucleotides matching TRBD1. Germline V gene data show CDR1 as SQVTM and CDR2 as ANQGSEA. The ends lost 4 bases at V and 5 bases at J; junction bases unmatched: 9. The CDR3 runs to 14 residues. Written as DNA, the CDR3 is TGCAGCGTTGCCCCTACAGGGGGGAGGGAGACCCAGTACTTC. The encoded protein is CSVAPTGGRETQYF.

The V and J genes are TRBV6-2 or TRBV6-3 and TRBJ2-3; 13 bases map to TRBD2. The germline CDR1 and CDR2 sequences are MNHEY and SVGEGT. V lost 5 bases, J lost 4 bases, and 9 bases stayed unmatched. The CDR3 has 17 residues. This CDR3 reads CASSPPGLAGSADTQYF. In nucleotides, the CDR3 is TGTGCCAGCAGTCCCCCGGGACTAGCGGGGAGCGCAGATACGCAGTATTTT.

The CDR3 DNA reads as TGCGCCAGCAGCTACCACGGGAGGACGAACACCGGGGAGCTGTTTTTT. It encodes CASSYHGRTNTGELFF. The chain employs TRBV5-1 and TRBJ2-2, with 7 bases identical to TRBD2. The CDR3 sequence is 16 residues long. With V trimmed by 3 bases and J by 0 bases, 5 bases remained unmatched. CDR1 is SGHRS and CDR2 is YFSETQ in the germline V gene. The variable domain in full, with the rest retrieved from reference TRBV5-1 and TRBJ2-2, is KAGVTQTPRYLIKTRGQQVTLSCSPISGHRSVSWYQQTPGQGLQFLFEYFSETQRNKGNFPGRFSGRQFSNSRSEMNVSTLELGDSALYLCASSYHGRTNTGELFFGEGSRLTVL.

The V gene is TRBV19, the J gene TRBJ2-2; 9 nucleotides match TRBD2. Per germline, CDR1 LNHDA and CDR2 SQIVND (reference sequence). Unmatched junction bases numbered 5, after V lost 1 base and J lost 5 bases. The CDR3 contains 16 residues. DNA of the CDR3: TGTGCCAGTAGTATAGGGGCGGGAGGGCGTACCGGGGAGCTGTTTTTT. This translates into CASSIGAGGRTGELFF.

The chain carries TRBV4-3 and TRBJ1-3; D uncertain. In germline, CDR1 is LGHNA, CDR2 YSLEER. V lost 0 bases and J lost 4, with 10 bases in between. The CDR3 is 15 residues long. CDR3 sequence reads: CASSQDHAAGNTIYF. In DNA form, the CDR3 reads TGCGCCAGCAGCCAAGATCATGCGGCGGGAAACACCATATATTTT.

The rearrangement uses TRBV6-6 and TRBJ2-1; TRBD1 agrees at 8 bases. V lost 2 bases to trimming and J lost 10 bases; unmatched junction nucleotides: 13. The CDR3 length is 16 residues. In germline, CDR1 is MNHNY, CDR2 SVGAGI (reference sequence). CDR3: CASSYPKRTGSEEQFF. DNA of the CDR3: TGTGCCAGCAGTTACCCTAAAAGGACAGGGTCCGAGGAGCAGTTCTTC.

This chain links TRBV7-2 with TRBJ1-2, with 7 bases aligning to TRBD1. The CDR3 consists of 17 residues. With 5 bases clipped from V and 3 bases from J, the junction kept 15 bases outside the gene matches. Germline V gene sequence: CDR1 SGHTA, CDR2 FQGNSA. Written as DNA, the CDR3 is TGTGCCAGCAGCCCCACTCATAGTTCGGGACAGTACTATGGCTACACCTTC. This encodes CASSPTHSSGQYYGYTF. The full variable domain, rest sourced from reference TRBV7-2 and TRBJ1-2, is GAGVSQSPSNKVTEKGKDVELRCDPISGHTALYWYRQSLGQGLEFLIYFQGNSAPDKSGLPSDRFSAERTGGSVSTLTIQRTQQEDSAVYLCASSPTHSSGQYYGYTFGSGTRLTVV.

The chain has TRBV19 and TRBJ1-2; 8 nucleotides line up with TRBD1. Per the germline V gene, CDR1 is LNHDA and CDR2 is SQIVND (reference sequence). The ends lost 7 bases at V and 5 bases at J; junction bases unmatched: 12. The CDR3 loop spans 15 amino acids. CDR3 coding DNA: TGTGCCAGTACAGAGACAGGGGACCTCGTATATGGCTACACCTTC. Its protein product is CASTETGDLVYGYTF. Drawing the rest from reference TRBV19 and TRBJ1-2, the complete variable domain is DGGITQSPKYLFRKEGQNVTLSCEQNLNHDAMYWYRQDPGQGLRLIYYSQIVNDFQKGDIAEGYSVSREKKESFPLTVTSAQKNPTAFYLCASTETGDLVYGYTFGSGTRLTVV.

This clone was counted once. The CDR3: CASSVAWNTEAFF. The CDR3 DNA follows: TGTGCCAGCAGCGTAGCCTGGAACACTGAAGCTTTCTTT. This sequence joins TRBV9 and TRBJ1-1; unclear D gene. The CDR3 extends over 13 amino acids. Between the trimmed V and J ends, which lost 0 bases and 1 base, there was a span of 4 bases. Germline V lookup: CDR1 SGDLS, CDR2 YYNGEE.

V is TRBV7-9 and J is TRBJ1-1; D is undetermined. The V end lost 5 bases, the J end lost 1 base, and 11 bases lay between the germline ends. CDR1 and CDR2 (germline): SEHNR, FQNEAQ (reference sequence). The CDR3 has 14 residues. This CDR3 reads CASSPDTENTEAFF. The CDR3 nucleotides read TGTGCCAGCAGCCCCGACACTGAGAACACTGAAGCTTTCTTT.

The CDR3: CASSVGGDRTSHGYTF. CDR3 nucleotides: TGTGCCAGCAGCGTAGGGGGGGACAGGACGTCCCACGGCTACACCTTC. J is TRBJ1-2 and V is TRBV9; TRBD1 matches 8 bases. J was trimmed by 8 bases and V by 0 bases; bases with no gene match: 12. Germline CDR1 SGDLS, CDR2 YYNGEE. The CDR3 is made up of 16 amino acids.

The chain has TRBV7-9 and TRBJ2-5, with TRBD2 matching 14 bases. With V trimmed by 1 base and J by 0 bases, 4 bases remained unmatched. Germline loops: CDR1 SEHNR, CDR2 FQNEAQ (reference sequence). The CDR3 has 18 amino acids. CDR3 sequence reads: CASSLGGLAGAYQETQYF. CDR3 bases: TGTGCCAGCAGCTTAGGGGGACTAGCGGGGGCGTACCAAGAGACCCAGTACTTC.